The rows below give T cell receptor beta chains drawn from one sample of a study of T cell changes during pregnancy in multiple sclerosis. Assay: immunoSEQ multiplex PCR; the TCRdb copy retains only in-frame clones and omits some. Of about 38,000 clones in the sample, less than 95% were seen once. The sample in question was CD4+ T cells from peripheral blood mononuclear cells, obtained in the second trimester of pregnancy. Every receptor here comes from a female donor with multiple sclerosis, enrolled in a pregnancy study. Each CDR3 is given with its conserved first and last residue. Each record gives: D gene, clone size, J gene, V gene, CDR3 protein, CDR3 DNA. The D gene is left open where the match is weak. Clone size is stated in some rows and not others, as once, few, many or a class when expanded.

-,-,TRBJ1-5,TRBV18,CASSPTDNQPQHF,TGTGCCAGCTCACCGACAGATAATCAGCCCCAGCATTTT
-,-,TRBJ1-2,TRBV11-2,CASSLSEVGGYGYTF,TGTGCCAGCAGCTTAAGCGAGGTTGGCGGCTATGGCTACACCTTC
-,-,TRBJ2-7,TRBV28,CASSLWAGAHYEQYF,TGTGCCAGCAGTTTATGGGCAGGGGCCCACTACGAGCAGTACTTC
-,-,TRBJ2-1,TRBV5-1,CASSLTTWSSYNEQFF,TGCGCCAGCAGCTTGACTACCTGGAGCTCCTACAATGAGCAGTTCTTC
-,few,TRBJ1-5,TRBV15,CATSRDRGLGQPQHF,TGTGCCACCAGCAGAGATCGAGGGCTCGGGCAGCCCCAGCATTTT
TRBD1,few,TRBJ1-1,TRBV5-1,CASGQGMHTEAFF,TGCGCCAGCGGACAGGGGATGCACACTGAAGCTTTCTTT
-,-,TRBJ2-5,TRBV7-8,CASSLAVALQETQYF,TGTGCCAGCAGCTTAGCGGTAGCGTTACAAGAGACCCAGTACTTC
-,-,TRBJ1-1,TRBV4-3,CASSQLTGNTEAFF,TGCGCCAGCAGCCAATTGACAGGGAACACTGAAGCTTTCTTT
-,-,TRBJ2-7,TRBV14,CASSPGQLSYEQYF,TGTGCCAGCAGCCCGGGACAACTCTCCTACGAGCAGTACTTC
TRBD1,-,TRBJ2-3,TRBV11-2,CASSLGDRITDTQYF,TGTGCCAGCAGTTTGGGGGACAGGATCACAGATACGCAGTATTTT
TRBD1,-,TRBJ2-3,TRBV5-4,CASSSPDRGRLIRYF,TGTGCCAGCAGCTCACCGGACAGGGGGCGTTTAATACGGTATTTT
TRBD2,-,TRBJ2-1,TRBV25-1,CASSSSGRAGEQFF,TGTGCCAGCAGTTCTAGCGGGAGGGCCGGGGAGCAGTTCTTC
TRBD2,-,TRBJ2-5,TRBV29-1,CSVHSGNQETQYF,TGCAGCGTCCATAGCGGGAACCAAGAGACCCAGTACTTC
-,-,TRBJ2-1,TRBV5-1,CASSLRGQYNEQFF,TGCGCCAGCAGCTTGCGGGGTCAATACAATGAGCAGTTCTTC
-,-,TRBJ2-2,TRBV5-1,CASSPSGITGELFF,TGCGCCAGCAGTCCTTCGGGGATCACCGGGGAGCTGTTTTTT
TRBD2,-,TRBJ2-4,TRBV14,CASSLAAGGKNIQYF,TGTGCCAGCAGCCTCGCGGCGGGAGGAAAAAACATTCAGTACTTC
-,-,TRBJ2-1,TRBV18,CASSPTGSSYNEQFF,TGTGCCAGCTCACCCACTGGGAGCTCCTACAATGAGCAGTTCTTC
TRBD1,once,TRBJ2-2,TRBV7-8,CASSPGQGVTGELFF,TGTGCCAGCAGCCCGGGACAGGGAGTAACCGGGGAGCTGTTTTTT
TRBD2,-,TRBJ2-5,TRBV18,CASSQGLAETQYF,TGTGCCAGCTCCCAGGGACTAGCGGAGACCCAGTACTTC
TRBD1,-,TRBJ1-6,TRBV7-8,CASSPRTGPNSPLHF,TGTGCCAGCAGCCCGCGGACAGGGCCTAATTCACCCCTCCACTTT
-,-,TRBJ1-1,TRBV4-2,CASSQVSVRNTEAFF,TGTGCCAGCAGCCAAGTGTCAGTACGGAACACTGAAGCTTTCTTT
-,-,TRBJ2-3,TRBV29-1,CSARGFTDTQYF,TGCAGCGCCCGCGGATTCACAGATACGCAGTATTTT
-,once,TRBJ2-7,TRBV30,CAWSAQGYEQYF,TGTGCCTGGAGTGCGCAGGGCTACGAGCAGTACTTC
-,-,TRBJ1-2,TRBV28,CASARGNYGYTF,TGTGCCAGCGCCAGGGGTAACTATGGCTACACCTTC
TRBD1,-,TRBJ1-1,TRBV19,CAISDRGVTEAFF,TGTGCCATCTCAGACAGGGGCGTCACTGAAGCTTTCTTT
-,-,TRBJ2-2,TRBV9,CASSVGLANTGELFF,TGTGCCAGCAGCGTAGGACTAGCGAACACCGGGGAGCTGTTTTTT
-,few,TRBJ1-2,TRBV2,CATSRTPYGYTF,TGTGCCACTTCACGGACACCCTATGGCTACACCTTC
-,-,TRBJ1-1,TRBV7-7,CASSPGGVPVTEAFF,TGTGCCAGCAGCCCCGGGGGGGTCCCGGTCACTGAAGCTTTCTTT
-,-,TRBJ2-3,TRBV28,CASRPGAYPDTDTQYF,TGTGCCAGCAGACCGGGTGCCTATCCAGACACAGATACGCAGTATTTT
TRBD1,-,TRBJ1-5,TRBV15,CATSSSPGQGLISNQPQHF,TGTGCCACCAGCAGTTCACCGGGACAGGGCCTAATTAGCAATCAGCCCCAGCATTTT
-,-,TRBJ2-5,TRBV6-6,CASSYLQETQYF,TGTGCCAGCAGTTATCTCCAAGAGACCCAGTACTTC
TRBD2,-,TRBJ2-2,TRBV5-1,CASSLYLAGGPTGELFF,TGCGCCAGCAGCTTGTACCTAGCGGGAGGCCCCACCGGGGAGCTGTTTTTT
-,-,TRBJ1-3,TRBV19,CASTYSSGNTIYF,TGTGCCAGTACCTACAGCTCTGGAAACACCATATATTTT
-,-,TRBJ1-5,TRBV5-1,CASSLSGGNQPQHF,TGCGCCAGCAGCTTGAGTGGAGGCAATCAGCCCCAGCATTTT
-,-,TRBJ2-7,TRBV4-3,CASSQERGPAYEQYF,TGCGCCAGCAGCCAAGAGCGGGGGCCGGCCTACGAGCAGTACTTC
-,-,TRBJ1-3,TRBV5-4,CASSSAQASGNTIYF,TGTGCCAGCAGCTCGGCGCAGGCCTCTGGAAACACCATATATTTT
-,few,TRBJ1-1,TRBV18,CASSRRGGDTEAFF,TGTGCCAGCTCACGGAGGGGTGGGGACACTGAAGCTTTCTTT
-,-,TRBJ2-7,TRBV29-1,CSVGGTQQYF,TGCAGCGTCGGAGGGACCCAGCAGTACTTC
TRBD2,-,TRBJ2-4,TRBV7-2,CASSLTSGEGNIQYF,TGTGCCAGCAGCTTGACGAGCGGGGAGGGAAACATTCAGTACTTC
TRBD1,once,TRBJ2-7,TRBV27,CASSLTPTGGYEQYF,TGTGCCAGCAGTCTTACCCCGACAGGGGGCTACGAGCAGTACTTC
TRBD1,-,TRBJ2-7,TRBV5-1,CASSFRQGAAYEQYF,TGCGCCAGCAGCTTTAGACAGGGGGCGGCCTACGAGCAGTACTTC
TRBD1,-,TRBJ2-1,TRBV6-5,CASSYVGQGLNEQFF,TGTGCCAGCAGTTACGTTGGACAGGGGCTCAATGAGCAGTTCTTC
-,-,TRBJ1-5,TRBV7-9,CASSFQGNQPQHF,TGTGCCAGCAGCTTCCAGGGGAATCAGCCCCAGCATTTT
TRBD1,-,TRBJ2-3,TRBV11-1,CASSPRTGAGLDTQYF,TGTGCCAGCAGCCCGAGGACAGGGGCAGGGTTGGATACGCAGTATTTT
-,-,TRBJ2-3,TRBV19,CASSARGASSTDTQYF,TGTGCCAGTAGTGCCCGAGGAGCTTCTAGCACAGATACGCAGTATTTT
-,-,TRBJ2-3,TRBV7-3,CASSLSGHTDTQYF,TGTGCCAGCAGCCTCAGTGGGCACACAGATACGCAGTATTTT
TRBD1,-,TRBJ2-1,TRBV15,CATSPIGTGGERKFF,TGTGCCACCAGCCCCATCGGGACAGGGGGCGAGAGGAAGTTCTTC
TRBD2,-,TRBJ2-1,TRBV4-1,CASSQVGLAGANEQFF,TGCGCCAGCAGCCAAGTGGGGCTAGCGGGAGCAAATGAGCAGTTCTTC
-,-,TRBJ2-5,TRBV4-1,CASSPTGQRETQYF,TGCGCCAGCAGCCCGACGGGACAAAGAGAGACCCAGTACTTC
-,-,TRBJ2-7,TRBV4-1,CASSLPRGGVYEQYF,TGCGCCAGCAGCCTTCCCAGGGGAGGGGTCTACGAGCAGTACTTC
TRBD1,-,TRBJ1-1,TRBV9,CASSVGQGRMNTEAFF,TGTGCCAGCAGCGTAGGACAGGGGAGGATGAACACTGAAGCTTTCTTT
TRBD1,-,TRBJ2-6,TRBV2,CASSEPTGGLTGANVLTF,TGTGCCAGCAGTGAACCGACAGGGGGCCTTACTGGGGCCAACGTCCTGACTTTC
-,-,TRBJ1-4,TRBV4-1,CASSQDRSADLGKLFF,TGCGCCAGCAGCCAAGATCGATCGGCGGATTTGGGAAAACTGTTTTTT
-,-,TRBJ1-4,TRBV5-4,CASSLVGDTEKLFF,TGTGCCAGCAGCTTGGTAGGGGACACGGAAAAACTGTTTTTT
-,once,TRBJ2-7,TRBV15,CATSLRPGIPYEQYF,TGTGCCACCAGCCTGCGGCCGGGTATTCCCTACGAGCAGTACTTC
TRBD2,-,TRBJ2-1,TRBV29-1,CSALLTSGGASYNEQFF,TGCAGCGCCTTACTAACTAGCGGGGGGGCCTCCTACAATGAGCAGTTCTTC
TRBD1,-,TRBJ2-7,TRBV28,CASSSDRGPYF,TGTGCCAGCAGCTCTGACAGGGGGCCGTACTTC
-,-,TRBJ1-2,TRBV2,CASSEAVPPSMRGARDGYTF,TGTGCCAGCAGTGAAGCGGTGCCCCCTTCAATGCGGGGGGCGCGGGATGGCTACACCTTC
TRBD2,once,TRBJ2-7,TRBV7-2,CASSYLAGGYYEQYF,TGTGCCAGCAGCTACCTAGCGGGGGGGTACTACGAGCAGTACTTC